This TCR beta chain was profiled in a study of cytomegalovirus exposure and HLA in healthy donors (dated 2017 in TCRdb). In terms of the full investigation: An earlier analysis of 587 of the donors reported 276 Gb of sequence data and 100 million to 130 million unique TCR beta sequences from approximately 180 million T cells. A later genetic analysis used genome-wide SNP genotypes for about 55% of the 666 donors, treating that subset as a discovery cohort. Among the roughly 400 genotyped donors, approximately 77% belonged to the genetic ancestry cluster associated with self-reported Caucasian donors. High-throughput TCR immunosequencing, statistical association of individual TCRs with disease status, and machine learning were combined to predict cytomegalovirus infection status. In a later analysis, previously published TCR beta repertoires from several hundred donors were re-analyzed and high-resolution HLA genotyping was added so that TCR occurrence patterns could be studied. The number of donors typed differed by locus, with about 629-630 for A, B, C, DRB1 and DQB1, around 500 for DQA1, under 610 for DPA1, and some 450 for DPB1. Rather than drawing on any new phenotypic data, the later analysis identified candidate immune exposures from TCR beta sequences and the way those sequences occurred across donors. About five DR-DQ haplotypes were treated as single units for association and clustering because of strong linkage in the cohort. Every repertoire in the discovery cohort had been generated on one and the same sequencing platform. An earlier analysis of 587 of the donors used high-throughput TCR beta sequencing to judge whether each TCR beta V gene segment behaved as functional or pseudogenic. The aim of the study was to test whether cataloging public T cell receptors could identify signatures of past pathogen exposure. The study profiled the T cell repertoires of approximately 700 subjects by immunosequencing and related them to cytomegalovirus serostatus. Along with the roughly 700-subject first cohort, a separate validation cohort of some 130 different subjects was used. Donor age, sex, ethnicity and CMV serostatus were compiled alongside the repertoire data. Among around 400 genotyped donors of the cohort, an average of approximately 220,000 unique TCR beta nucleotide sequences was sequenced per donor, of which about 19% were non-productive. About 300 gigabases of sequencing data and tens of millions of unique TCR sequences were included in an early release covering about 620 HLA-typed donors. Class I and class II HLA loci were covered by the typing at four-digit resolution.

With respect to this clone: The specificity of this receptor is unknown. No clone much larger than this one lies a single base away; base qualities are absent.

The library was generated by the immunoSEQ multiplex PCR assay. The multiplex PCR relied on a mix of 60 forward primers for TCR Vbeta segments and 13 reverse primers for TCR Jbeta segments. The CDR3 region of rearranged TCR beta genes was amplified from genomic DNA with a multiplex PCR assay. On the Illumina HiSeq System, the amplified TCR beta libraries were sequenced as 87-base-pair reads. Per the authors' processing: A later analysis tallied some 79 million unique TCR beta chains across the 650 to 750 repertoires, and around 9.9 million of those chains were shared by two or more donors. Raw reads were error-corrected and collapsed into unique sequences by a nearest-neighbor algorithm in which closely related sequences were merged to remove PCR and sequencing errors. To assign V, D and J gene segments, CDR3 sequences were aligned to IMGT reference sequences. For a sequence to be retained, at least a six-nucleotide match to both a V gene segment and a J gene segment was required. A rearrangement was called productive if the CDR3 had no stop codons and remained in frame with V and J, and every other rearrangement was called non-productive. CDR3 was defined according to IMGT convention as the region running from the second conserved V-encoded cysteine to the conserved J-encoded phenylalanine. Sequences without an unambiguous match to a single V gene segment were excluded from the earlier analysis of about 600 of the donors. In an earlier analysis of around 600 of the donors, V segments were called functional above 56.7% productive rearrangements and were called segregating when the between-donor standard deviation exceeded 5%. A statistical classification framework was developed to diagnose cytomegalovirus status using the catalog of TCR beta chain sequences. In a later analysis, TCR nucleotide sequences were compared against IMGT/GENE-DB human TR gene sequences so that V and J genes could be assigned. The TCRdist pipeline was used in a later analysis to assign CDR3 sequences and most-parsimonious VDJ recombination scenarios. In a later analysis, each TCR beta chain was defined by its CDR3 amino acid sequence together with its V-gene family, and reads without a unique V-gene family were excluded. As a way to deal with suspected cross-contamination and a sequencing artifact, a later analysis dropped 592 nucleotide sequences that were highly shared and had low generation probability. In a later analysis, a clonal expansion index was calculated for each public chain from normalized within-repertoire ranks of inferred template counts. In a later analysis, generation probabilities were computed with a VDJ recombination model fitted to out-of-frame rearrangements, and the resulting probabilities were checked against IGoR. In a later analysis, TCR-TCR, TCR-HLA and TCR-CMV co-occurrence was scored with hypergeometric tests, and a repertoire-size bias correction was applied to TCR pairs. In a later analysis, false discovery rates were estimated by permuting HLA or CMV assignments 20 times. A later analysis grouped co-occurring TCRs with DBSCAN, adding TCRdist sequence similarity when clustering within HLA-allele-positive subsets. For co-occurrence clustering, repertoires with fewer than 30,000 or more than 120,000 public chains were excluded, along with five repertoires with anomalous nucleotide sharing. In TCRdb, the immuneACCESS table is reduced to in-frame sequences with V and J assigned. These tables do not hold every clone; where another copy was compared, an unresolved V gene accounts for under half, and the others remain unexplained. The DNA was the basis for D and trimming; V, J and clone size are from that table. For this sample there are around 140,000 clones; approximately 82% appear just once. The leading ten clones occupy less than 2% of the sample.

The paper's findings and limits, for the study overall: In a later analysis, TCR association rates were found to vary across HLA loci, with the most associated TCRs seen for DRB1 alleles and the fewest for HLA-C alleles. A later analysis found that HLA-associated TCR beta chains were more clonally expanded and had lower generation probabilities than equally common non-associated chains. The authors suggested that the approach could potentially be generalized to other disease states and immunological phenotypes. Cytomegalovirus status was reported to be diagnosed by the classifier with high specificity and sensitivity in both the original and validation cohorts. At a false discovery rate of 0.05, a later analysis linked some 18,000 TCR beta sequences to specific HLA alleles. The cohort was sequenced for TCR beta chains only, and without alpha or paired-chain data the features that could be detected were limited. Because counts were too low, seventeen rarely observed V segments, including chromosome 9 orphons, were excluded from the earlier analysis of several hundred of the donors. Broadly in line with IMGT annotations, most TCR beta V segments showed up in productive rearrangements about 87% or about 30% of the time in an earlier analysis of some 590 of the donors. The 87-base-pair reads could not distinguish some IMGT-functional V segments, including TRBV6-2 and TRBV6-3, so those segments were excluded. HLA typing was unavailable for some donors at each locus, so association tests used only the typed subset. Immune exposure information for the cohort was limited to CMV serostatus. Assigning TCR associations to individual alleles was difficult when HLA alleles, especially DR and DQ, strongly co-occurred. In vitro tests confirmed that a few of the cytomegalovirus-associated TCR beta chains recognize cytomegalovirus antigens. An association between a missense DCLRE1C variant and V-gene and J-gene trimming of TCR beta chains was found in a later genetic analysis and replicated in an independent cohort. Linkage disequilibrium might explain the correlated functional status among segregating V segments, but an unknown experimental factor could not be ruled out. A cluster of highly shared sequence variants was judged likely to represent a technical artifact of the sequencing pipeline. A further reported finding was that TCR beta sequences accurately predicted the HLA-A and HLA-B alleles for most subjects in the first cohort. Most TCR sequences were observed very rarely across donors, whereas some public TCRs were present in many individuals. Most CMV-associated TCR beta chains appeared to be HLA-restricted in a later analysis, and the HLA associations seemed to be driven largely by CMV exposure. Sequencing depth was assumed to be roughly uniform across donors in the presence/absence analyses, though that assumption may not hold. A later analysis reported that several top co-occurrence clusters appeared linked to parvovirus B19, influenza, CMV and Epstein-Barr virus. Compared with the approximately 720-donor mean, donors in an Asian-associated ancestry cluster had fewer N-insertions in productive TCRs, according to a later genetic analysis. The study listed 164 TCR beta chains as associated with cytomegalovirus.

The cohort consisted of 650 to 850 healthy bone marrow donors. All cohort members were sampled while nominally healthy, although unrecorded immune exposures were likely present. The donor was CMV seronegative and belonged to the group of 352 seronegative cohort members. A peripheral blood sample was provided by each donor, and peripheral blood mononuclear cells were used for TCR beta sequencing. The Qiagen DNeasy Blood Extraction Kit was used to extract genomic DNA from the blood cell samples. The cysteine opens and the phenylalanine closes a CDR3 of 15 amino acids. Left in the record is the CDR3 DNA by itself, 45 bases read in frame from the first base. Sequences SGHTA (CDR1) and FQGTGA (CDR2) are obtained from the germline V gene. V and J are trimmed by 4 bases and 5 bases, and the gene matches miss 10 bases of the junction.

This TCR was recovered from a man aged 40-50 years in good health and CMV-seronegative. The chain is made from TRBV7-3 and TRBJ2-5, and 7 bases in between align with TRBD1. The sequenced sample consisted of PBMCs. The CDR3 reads CASSSTGTEDETQYF. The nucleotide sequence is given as TGTGCCAGCAGCTCCACCGGGACAGAAGATGAGACCCAGTACTTC.